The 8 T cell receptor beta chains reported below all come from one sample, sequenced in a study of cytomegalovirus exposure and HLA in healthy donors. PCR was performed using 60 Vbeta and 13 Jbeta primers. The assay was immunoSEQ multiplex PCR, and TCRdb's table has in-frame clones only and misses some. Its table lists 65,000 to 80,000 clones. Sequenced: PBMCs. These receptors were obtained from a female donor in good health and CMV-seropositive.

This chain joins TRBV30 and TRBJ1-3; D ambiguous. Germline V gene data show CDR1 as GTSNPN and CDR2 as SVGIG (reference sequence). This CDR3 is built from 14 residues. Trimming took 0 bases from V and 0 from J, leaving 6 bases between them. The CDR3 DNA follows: TGTGCCTGGAGTGTCAGGTCCTCTGGAAACACCATATATTTT. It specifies CAWSVRSSGNTIYF.

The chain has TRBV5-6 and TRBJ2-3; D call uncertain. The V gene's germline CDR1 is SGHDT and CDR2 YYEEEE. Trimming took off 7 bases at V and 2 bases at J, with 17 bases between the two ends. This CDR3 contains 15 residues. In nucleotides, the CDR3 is TGTGCCAGCCCACGCTTGGTAACACACACAGATACGCAGTATTTT. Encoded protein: CASPRLVTHTDTQYF. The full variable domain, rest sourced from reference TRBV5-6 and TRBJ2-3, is DAGVTQSPTHLIKTRGQQVTLRCSPKSGHDTVSWYQQALGQGPQFIFQYYEEEERQRGNFPDRFSGHQFPNYSSELNVNALLLGDSALYLCASPRLVTHTDTQYFGPGTRLTVL.

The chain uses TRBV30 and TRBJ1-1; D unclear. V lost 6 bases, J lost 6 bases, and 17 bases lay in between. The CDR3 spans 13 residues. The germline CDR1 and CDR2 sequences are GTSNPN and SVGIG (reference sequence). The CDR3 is CACRVEGTAEAFF. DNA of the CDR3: TGTGCCTGCCGTGTGGAGGGTACGGCTGAAGCTTTCTTT.

The CDR3 sequence is CATHQGELYGYTF. The CDR3 bases are TGTGCCACCCATCAGGGGGAACTATATGGCTACACCTTC. The rearrangement links TRBV19 to TRBJ1-2; 7 bases match TRBD1. Germline lookup yields CDR1 LNHDA and CDR2 SQIVND (reference sequence). V was clipped by 10 bases and J by 5 bases; unmatched bases: 10. The length of the CDR3 is 13 residues.

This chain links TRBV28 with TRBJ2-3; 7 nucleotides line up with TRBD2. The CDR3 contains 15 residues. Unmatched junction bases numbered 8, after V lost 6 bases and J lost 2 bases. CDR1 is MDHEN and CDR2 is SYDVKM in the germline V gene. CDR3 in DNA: TGTGCCAGCAGAAGGGGTCTAGCGGTCACAGATACGCAGTATTTT. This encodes CASRRGLAVTDTQYF.

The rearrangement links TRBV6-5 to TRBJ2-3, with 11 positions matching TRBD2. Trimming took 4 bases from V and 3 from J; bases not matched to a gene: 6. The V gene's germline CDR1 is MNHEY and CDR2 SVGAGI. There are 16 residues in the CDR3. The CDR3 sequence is CASSLLAGGLTDTQYF. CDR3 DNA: TGTGCCAGCAGTTTGTTAGCGGGGGGGCTAACAGATACGCAGTATTTT.

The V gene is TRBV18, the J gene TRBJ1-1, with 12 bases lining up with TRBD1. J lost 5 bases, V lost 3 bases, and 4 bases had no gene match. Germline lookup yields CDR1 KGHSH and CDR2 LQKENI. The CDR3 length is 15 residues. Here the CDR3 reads CASSPRDRGLTEAFF. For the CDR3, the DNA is TGTGCCAGCTCACCCAGGGACAGGGGGCTGACTGAAGCTTTCTTT.

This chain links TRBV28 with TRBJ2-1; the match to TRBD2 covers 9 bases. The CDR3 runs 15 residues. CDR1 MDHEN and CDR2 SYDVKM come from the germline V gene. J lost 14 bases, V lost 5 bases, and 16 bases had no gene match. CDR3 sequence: CASSPGTSRSETEFF. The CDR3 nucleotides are TGTGCCAGCAGTCCAGGGACTAGCCGCTCTGAGACGGAGTTCTTC.